These 14 T cell receptor beta chains share one sample of origin, sequenced in a study of control samples from healthy donors and cancer patients. TCRdb's table, derived via immunoSEQ multiplex PCR, lists solely in-frame clones and lacks some. The sample has approximately 27,000 clones; almost 85% are singletons. Sequences were obtained from PBMCs. Every receptor here comes from a woman aged 55-70 years with head and neck cancer.

This rearrangement joins TRBV27 to TRBJ2-2; D is uncertain. Trimming pared 3 bases from V and 7 bases from J, leaving 6 bases between. The CDR3 is 12 residues long. Germline CDR1 is MNHEY and CDR2 is SMNVEV (reference sequence). The CDR3 is CASSFMGGELFF. CDR3 nucleotide sequence: TGTGCCAGCAGTTTTATGGGCGGGGAGCTGTTTTTT.

The CDR3 DNA reads TGTGCCTCAGGCGGACAGGGGAAACAGCCCCAGCATTTT. It codes for CASGGQGKQPQHF. The chain carries TRBV27 and TRBJ1-5; 9 nucleotides align to TRBD1. Germline-derived CDR1 and CDR2 are MNHEY and SMNVEV (reference sequence). This CDR3 has 13 residues. J lost 7 bases, V lost 11 bases, and 9 bases had no gene match.

V usage is TRBV6-5 and J usage is TRBJ2-3; 8 bases agree with TRBD1. Trimming removed 5 bases from V and 1 base from J; junction bases left unmatched: 5. The CDR3 is made up of 15 amino acids. Germline assignment: CDR1 MNHEY and CDR2 SVGAGI. The CDR3 region has the DNA TGTGCCAGCAGTCATTCACAGGGGGGCACAGATACGCAGTATTTT. This gives the protein CASSHSQGGTDTQYF.

This rearrangement joins TRBV2 to TRBJ1-4, with D possibly matching TRBD1 (5 bases). This CDR3 region has 15 residues. V was clipped by 3 bases and J by 2 bases, with 10 bases between them. Germline loops: CDR1 SNHLY, CDR2 FYNNEI. The chain's CDR3 is CASSERQLTNEKLFF. In DNA, the CDR3 is TGTGCCAGCAGTGAGAGACAGCTCACTAATGAAAAACTGTTTTTT.

V is TRBV7-2 and J is TRBJ2-1; D unclear. CDR3 length: 16 amino acids. V was trimmed by 1 base and J by 3 bases, leaving 13 bases between them. The germline V gene has CDR1 SGHTA and CDR2 FQGNSA. CDR3 in DNA: TGTGCCAGCAGCTTAGAGTGGCGGATCAACTACAATGAGCAGTTCTTC. Its protein is CASSLEWRINYNEQFF.

This clone came up once. V usage is TRBV5-4 and J usage is TRBJ1-2; D might be TRBD1 (5 bases). The germline V and J ends were trimmed by 2 bases and 4 bases, with 9 bases remaining between them. Germline CDR1 SGHNT, CDR2 YYREEE (reference sequence). The CDR3 spans 13 residues. The CDR3 DNA reads as TGTGCCAGCAGCTTTCAGGGAGCCTATGGCTACACCTTC. This translates into CASSFQGAYGYTF. Complete variable domain (other parts from reference TRBV5-4 and TRBJ1-2): ETGVTQSPTHLIKTRGQQVTLRCSSQSGHNTVSWYQQALGQGPQFIFQYYREEENGRGNFPPRFSGLQFPNYSSELNVNALELDDSALYLCASSFQGAYGYTFGSGTRLTVV.

The chain recombines TRBV2 with TRBJ2-7; no definite D call. CDR1 and CDR2 (germline): SNHLY, FYNNEI. There are 13 residues in the CDR3. The germline V and J ends were trimmed by 2 bases and 5 bases, with 10 bases remaining between them. In DNA, the CDR3 is TGTGCCAGCAGTGAATGGTCTGGGGACGAGCAGTACTTC. It encodes CASSEWSGDEQYF. Complete variable domain (other parts from reference TRBV2 and TRBJ2-7): EPEVTQTPSHQVTQMGQEVILRCVPISNHLYFYWYRQILGQKVEFLVSFYNNEISEKSEIFDDQFSVERPDGSNFTLKIRSTKLEDSAMYFCASSEWSGDEQYFGPGTRLTVT.

This chain joins TRBV3-1 (or the pseudogene TRBV3-2) and TRBJ1-5; a weak D match, TRBD1 (5 bases). CDR3 length: 17 amino acids. The germline V and J ends were trimmed by 2 bases and 1 base, with 15 bases remaining between them. Germline CDR1 is LGHDT and CDR2 is YNNKEL (reference sequence). As DNA, the CDR3 is TGTGCCAGCAGCCAATTGGGGCCGGCTCAAAGCAATCAGCCCCAGCATTTT. Its translation: CASSQLGPAQSNQPQHF.

The chain is built from TRBV9 and TRBJ2-1; tentative D call: TRBD2 (6 bases). This CDR3 has 15 amino acids. V was shortened by 2 bases and J by 6 bases, with 15 bases between the two germline ends. Germline CDR1 SGDLS, CDR2 YYNGEE. CDR3 loop: CASSVDGATSNEQFF. Written as DNA, the CDR3 is TGTGCCAGCAGCGTCGATGGGGCGACTAGCAATGAGCAGTTCTTC. The entire variable domain, with the rest obtained from reference TRBV9 and TRBJ2-1, is as follows: DSGVTQTPKHLITATGQRVTLRCSPRSGDLSVYWYQQSLDQGLQFLIQYYNGEERAKGNILERFSAQQFPDLHSELNLSSLELGDSALYFCASSVDGATSNEQFFGPGTRLTVL.

The V and J genes are TRBV24-1 and TRBJ1-2; 10 bases are a match to TRBD1. CDR1 and CDR2 from the germline V gene are KGHDR and SFDVKD. Losses at the gene ends were 2 bases for V and 8 bases for J; bases not matched to a gene: 10. This CDR3 contains 16 residues. DNA for the CDR3: TGTGCCACCAGTGATTCTGGGACAGGGGAGGTCGAGGGCTACACCTTC. Encoded protein: CATSDSGTGEVEGYTF.

This clone was detected once. The V call is TRBV5-1, the J call TRBJ2-5, with 7 bases identical to TRBD1. The CDR3 is 14 amino acids. CDR1 is SGHRS and CDR2 is YFSETQ in the germline V gene. The V and J ends lost 4 bases and 3 bases, in that order; junction bases with no gene match: 6. DNA for the CDR3: TGCGCCAGCAGCACGACAGGGATGAAAGAGACCCAGTACTTC. The encoded protein is CASSTTGMKETQYF.

V is TRBV19 and J is TRBJ2-1; D may match TRBD1 or TRBD2 (5 bases each). Trimming stripped 1 base from V and 9 bases from J, with 19 bases between. The CDR3 spans 16 residues. CDR1 LNHDA and CDR2 SQIVND come from the germline V gene (reference sequence). CDR3 loop: CASSIGGGRILSEQFF. Here the CDR3 DNA reads TGTGCCAGTAGTATAGGTGGGGGAAGGATTTTATCTGAGCAGTTCTTC.

This CDR3 reads CASSFDGPAGYTF. The CDR3 coding sequence is TGTGCCAGCAGCTTCGACGGGCCCGCTGGCTACACCTTC. This chain connects TRBV5-4 to TRBJ1-2; D is unclear. There are 13 residues in the CDR3. V dropped 2 bases and J dropped 7 bases, with 12 bases sitting between them. Germline values: CDR1 SGHNT, CDR2 YYREEE (reference sequence).

The chain combines TRBV2 with TRBJ2-7; 10 bases match TRBD1. Germline V gene sequence: CDR1 SNHLY, CDR2 FYNNEI. V lost 2 bases to trimming and J lost 3 bases; unmatched junction nucleotides: 1. This CDR3 is 14 amino acids long. The CDR3, as DNA: TGTGCCAGCAGTGAACGGACAGGGGGCTACGAGCAGTACTTC. Its translation: CASSERTGGYEQYF.